This T cell receptor (beta chain) is from a study of blood T cell repertoires in COVID-19 (dated by TCRdb to the early 2020s). About the study as a whole: The collaborator samples originated in the United States, Italy and Spain and spanned the acute and convalescent phases of COVID-19. The prospective study material was composed of cDNA or gDNA derived from T cells, B-cell-depleted T cells, or PBMCs. The dataset comprised deeply sampled blood TCRbeta repertoires from subjects exposed to, actively infected with, or recovered from COVID-19. A freely available public database, intended as a resource for researchers studying the immune response to SARS-CoV-2, is where the repertoires were released. Samples were obtained from the ongoing ImmuneRACE study (first 160 participants) and from over a thousand subjects provided by 6 global collaborators. The sample metadata nearly always contained a de-identified subject ID, COVID-19 status, age in years and sex. Where available, HLA class I and class II types were taken from metadata supplied by the sample provider and were not determined by assay-based typing. General findings and caveats noted by the study authors: The amount of clinical and demographic metadata varied by source and participant and was provided uncurated.

As concerns this clone: There is no known antigen for this receptor. Base qualities are missing; no much larger clone stands one base away.

The immunoSEQ Assay, a bias-controlled multiplex PCR, was used to amplify TCRbeta CDR3 regions from genomic DNA. In the original analysis: The number of nucleated cells in each sample was estimated by amplification of reference gene primers within the assay. To quantify the absolute abundance of each unique TCRbeta CDR3 rearrangement, sequence reads were collapsed and filtered. For each sample, productive Simpson clonality was calculated as the square root of Simpson's diversity index across productive rearrangements. TCRdb holds this immuneACCESS table with in-frame rearrangements only. Some clones are missing; in checked studies, unresolved V genes explain under half, and the rest has no known cause. That table gives V, J and clone size, and the DNA gave D and trimming. The sample records about 46,000 clones, roughly nine tenths of which are singletons. Clones ranked in the top ten supply 3.1% of the sample.

Trimming costs V 0 bases and J 2 bases, and their ends lie 8 bases apart. Inclusive of the bounding cysteine and phenylalanine, the CDR3 is 15 residues long. The retained sequence is limited to the CDR3, 45 bases, with the frame set at the first base. Via the germline V gene, CDR1 is LGHNA and CDR2 YSLEER. Enrolling through a virtual design, the prospective study's participants ranged in age from roughly 18 to 95 years and lived across some 23 United States geographic areas. To assign participants to cohorts, the prospective study relied on clinical history that participants themselves reported in a screening survey and a study questionnaire. Recovered participants in ImmuneRACE Cohort 3 were defined by two consecutive negative NP/OP PCR tests, clearance by a healthcare professional, or resolution of symptoms. In the prospective study, mobile phlebotomists collected whole blood, serum and a nasopharyngeal or oropharyngeal swab from each participant. Prospective study participants could optionally give additional blood draws and questionnaires over an approximately two-month period. Before DNA extraction, prospective study blood samples were shipped either frozen or at room temperature.

The rearranged chain carries TRBV4-3 and TRBJ1-5; the D gene cannot be resolved reliably. The sequence derives from a woman aged 45 to 65 who had recovered from COVID-19. The sequencing sample was made of PBMCs or T cells enriched from blood (not recorded which). The CDR3 reads CASSQDPHGNQPQHF. The DNA sequence reads TGCGCCAGCAGCCAAGACCCCCATGGCAATCAGCCCCAGCATTTT.